The clone carrying this T cell receptor (beta chain) has a count of ten or more. TCRdb itself ran the reads through MiXCR, one entry per CDR3 protein. The sample holds about 21,000 distinct CDR3 sequences, about 22% seen once. The data stem from a study of lung T cells in sarcoidosis with Löfgren's syndrome. Germline values: CDR1 LGHDT, CDR2 YNNKEL (reference sequence). This CDR3 comprises 19 residues. The V segment lost 4 bases and the J segment 0 bases; nucleotides outside the gene matches: 13. Input material: CD4+ T cells from PBMCs. This clonotype was sampled from a human donor with sarcoidosis (Löfgren's syndrome or another form), or a control subject (not recorded which). The gene calls are TRBV3-1 and TRBJ2-1; 9 nucleotides match TRBD2. CDR3 DNA: TGTGCCAGCAGCCCCAGCCCAGGACTAGCGAGTAGCTCCTACAATGAGCAGTTCTTC. Its protein product is CASSPSPGLASSSYNEQFF.